The 25 T cell receptor beta chains in this list originate from one sample, sequenced in a study of cytomegalovirus exposure and HLA in healthy donors. Researchers ran the PCR with 60 Vbeta and 13 Jbeta primers. TCRdb keeps only in-frame clones here, not all; method: immunoSEQ multiplex PCR. This sample has some 150,000 clones, with 75% to 85% found just once. The specimen sequenced was PBMCs. Every receptor here comes from a woman in her 50s in good health and CMV-seropositive.

The chain carries TRBV5-4 and TRBJ2-7; 7 bases align to TRBD2. The trim removed 2 bases at V and 4 bases at J, leaving 9 bases unmatched. Germline values: CDR1 SGHNT, CDR2 YYREEE (reference sequence). This CDR3 region has 15 residues. This CDR3 reads CASSLAGSNLYEQYF. CDR3 nucleotides: TGTGCCAGCAGCTTAGCGGGGAGCAACCTTTACGAGCAGTACTTC.

The chain combines TRBV9 with TRBJ2-7; 10 bases match TRBD2. CDR3 length: 15 residues. J was trimmed by 6 bases and V by 0 bases; bases with no gene match: 6. In germline, CDR1 is SGDLS, CDR2 YYNGEE. The CDR3 spells CASSVGSGRGPEQYF. The CDR3 nucleotides read TGTGCCAGCAGCGTAGGAAGCGGGAGGGGACCCGAGCAGTACTTC.

This rearrangement joins TRBV18 to TRBJ2-7, with D maybe TRBD1 (6 bases). CDR3 length: 18 amino acids. From germline, CDR1 is KGHSH and CDR2 LQKENI. V was shortened by 2 bases and J by 3 bases, with 23 bases between the two germline ends. CDR3 bases: TGTGCCAGCTCACCAAGGTCCCTCGGGGACATCCCCAACTACGAGCAGTACTTC. Translated, it gives CASSPRSLGDIPNYEQYF.

This rearrangement joins TRBV29-1 to TRBJ1-2; TRBD1 matches at 8 bases. The CDR3 extends over 11 amino acids. CDR1 is SQVTM, CDR2 ANQGSEA, per germline. With V trimmed by 6 bases and J by 7 bases, 4 bases remained unmatched. This CDR3 reads CSVVTGVGYTF. The CDR3 DNA is TGCAGCGTGGTGACAGGGGTTGGCTACACCTTC.

V gene TRBV10-2 combines with J gene TRBJ2-7; a possible D gene is TRBD2 (6 bases). The CDR3 length is 15 residues. V was shortened by 6 bases and J by 3 bases, with 18 bases between the two germline ends. The germline V gene has CDR1 WSHSY and CDR2 SAAADI. CDR3 sequence reads: CASRSPGLTLYEQYF. For the CDR3, the DNA is TGCGCCAGCAGAAGCCCGGGACTGACACTCTACGAGCAGTACTTC.

About this clone: The junction does not match germline at one end; this may be a read error. The chain employs TRBV18 and TRBJ2-2, with 10 bases fitting TRBD1. The CDR3 is 16 amino acids. Germline lookup yields CDR1 KGHSH and CDR2 LQKENI. The CDR3 region is CASSPRQGANIGELFF. For the CDR3, the DNA is TGTGCCAGCTCACCACGACAGGGGGCGAACATCGGGGAGCTGTTTTTT.

This clone has more than one count but fewer than ten. The J gene is TRBJ1-2, the V gene TRBV20-1; D not certain. CDR1 is DFQATT, CDR2 SNEGSKA, per germline (reference sequence). V shed 3 bases and J shed 3 bases, with 5 bases lying between them. The CDR3 sequence is 11 residues long. CDR3 in DNA: TGCAGTGCTAGGCCGGACTATGGCTACACCTTC. It specifies CSARPDYGYTF.

The chain couples TRBV27 to TRBJ1-2, with 7 bases lining up with TRBD1. The junction had 10 bases not matched to a gene; V was cut back by 5 bases and J by 10 bases. Germline V lookup: CDR1 MNHEY, CDR2 SMNVEV (reference sequence). The CDR3 covers 13 residues. CDR3 in DNA: TGTGCCAGCAGTAAGGGAGACAGGGCTGTCTACACCTTC. This gives the protein CASSKGDRAVYTF.

The rearrangement joins TRBV5-4 to TRBJ2-5, with TRBD2 matching over 8 bases. This CDR3 is 16 amino acids long. Trimming at V came to 2 bases and at J to 7 bases, leaving 13 bases not matched to a gene. Per the germline V gene, CDR1 is SGHNT and CDR2 is YYREEE (reference sequence). Written as DNA, the CDR3 is TGTGCCAGCAGCTTACCCATTGGGCTAGCGGGCGGGACCCAGTACTTC. This gives the protein CASSLPIGLAGGTQYF.

The chain recombines TRBV2 with TRBJ1-1; D unclear. V was pared by 8 bases and J by 1 base, with 14 bases between. There are 14 residues in the CDR3. CDR1 SNHLY and CDR2 FYNNEI come from the germline V gene. CDR3 coding DNA: TGTGCCAGCTGTCCGGAGGCTGAGAACACTGAAGCTTTCTTT. Its protein product is CASCPEAENTEAFF.

The CDR3 protein is CASSLGPGRGRGDTQYF. The CDR3 DNA reads TGTGCCAGCAGCTTAGGCCCCGGGCGGGGGCGAGGAGATACGCAGTATTTT. The V call is TRBV11-2, the J call TRBJ2-3; perhaps TRBD2 as D (7 bases). This CDR3 is built from 17 residues. V lost 1 base, J lost 5 bases, and 19 bases lay in between. The germline gives CDR1 SGHAT, CDR2 FQNNGV.

V gene TRBV5-1 combines with J gene TRBJ2-3, with a possible D match to TRBD2 (5 bases). The CDR3 consists of 19 residues. The germline CDR1 and CDR2 sequences are SGHRS and YFSETQ. Trimming pared 2 bases from V and 0 bases from J, leaving 22 bases between. CDR3 sequence (DNA): TGCGCCAGCAGCTTCAACCGTCGGTCGACGGAGGCTAGCACAGATACGCAGTATTTT. It codes for CASSFNRRSTEASTDTQYF.

J is TRBJ1-1 and V is TRBV2; D perhaps matches TRBD1 (6 bases). The CDR3 extends over 13 amino acids. V gave up 8 bases and J gave up 10 bases, with 20 bases separating them. The germline V gene encodes CDR1 SNHLY and CDR2 FYNNEI. Written as DNA, the CDR3 is TGTGCCAGCTCCGGGGCAGGGGAGCGACGAGCTTTCTTT. This codes for CASSGAGERRAFF.

This chain joins TRBV5-1 and TRBJ1-6; no clear D gene. Trimming removed 0 bases from V and 10 bases from J, with 14 bases in between. The CDR3 length is 15 residues. Germline CDR1 and CDR2: SGHRS and YFSETQ. The CDR3 is CASSLGVFRRSPLHF. The CDR3 DNA reads as TGCGCCAGCAGCTTGGGAGTGTTTAGGAGATCACCCCTCCACTTT.

This clone was detected only a few times. CDR3 amino acids: CASSLRQVEGPKNIQYF. In DNA, the CDR3 is TGTGCCAGCAGCCTACGACAGGTCGAGGGACCCAAAAACATTCAGTACTTC. The chain uses TRBV11-2 and TRBJ2-4; TRBD1 is a possible D gene (6 bases). V was pared by 5 bases and J by 2 bases, with 19 bases between. The CDR3 length is 17 residues. CDR1 is SGHAT, CDR2 FQNNGV, per germline.

V usage is TRBV7-8 and J usage is TRBJ1-1; 10 bases line up with TRBD1. This CDR3 is built from 14 residues. CDR1 and CDR2 from the germline V gene are SGHVS and FQNEAQ. V lost 5 bases and J lost 4; bases outside the gene matches: 4. CDR3 residues: CASSTTGGGTEAFF. The CDR3 bases are TGTGCCAGCAGCACGACAGGGGGCGGCACTGAAGCTTTCTTT.

V and J are TRBV29-1 and TRBJ1-4; a weak D match, TRBD1 (6 bases). CDR3 size: 16 residues. Germline CDR1 and CDR2: SQVTM and ANQGSEA. V lost 7 bases and J 0 bases, leaving 18 bases between the germline ends. Here the CDR3 reads CSAKEGGIATNEKLFF. The DNA for the CDR3 is TGCAGCGCCAAAGAGGGGGGGATAGCAACTAATGAAAAACTGTTTTTT. Drawing the rest from reference TRBV29-1 and TRBJ1-4, the complete variable domain is SAVISQKPSRDICQRGTSLTIQCQVDSQVTMMFWYRQQPGQSLTLIATANQGSEATYESGFVIDKFPISRPNLTFSTLTVSNMSPEDSSIYLCSAKEGGIATNEKLFFGSGTQLSVL.

The sample holds a few counts of this clone. This CDR3 reads CASSLYSNEQFF. DNA of the CDR3: TGTGCCAGCAGCTTGTACAGCAATGAGCAGTTCTTC. The gene calls are TRBV5-4 and TRBJ2-1; D not certain. V gave up 1 base and J gave up 6 bases, with 5 bases separating them. Germline CDR1 and CDR2: SGHNT and YYREEE (reference sequence). CDR3 length equals 12 residues.

The chain recombines TRBV7-8 with TRBJ1-6; possible D gene TRBD1, 5 bases. CDR3 length: 20 amino acids. Deletions cut 3 bases from V and 0 bases from J, with 21 bases between. The germline CDR1 and CDR2 sequences are SGHVS and FQNEAQ. The CDR3 region is CASSFRSSWGGSSYNSPLHF. CDR3 sequence (DNA): TGTGCCAGCAGCTTTCGATCTTCATGGGGGGGAAGCTCCTATAATTCACCCCTCCACTTT.

The chain carries TRBV29-1 and TRBJ2-5; 11 nucleotides match TRBD1. The CDR3 spans 14 residues. J lost 5 bases, V lost 1 base, and 3 bases had no gene match. Germline V gives CDR1 SQVTM, CDR2 ANQGSEA. The CDR3 DNA reads TGCAGCGTTGAAGGGACAGGGGGCCGGGAGACCCAGTACTTC. Translation gives CSVEGTGGRETQYF.

This clone was counted only a few times. J is TRBJ2-3 and V is TRBV7-2, with D uncertain. The germline gives CDR1 SGHTA, CDR2 FQGNSA. The CDR3 covers 12 residues. V was clipped by 5 bases and J by 7 bases, with 10 bases between them. The CDR3 reads CASSPSLNTQYF. CDR3 nucleotide sequence: TGTGCCAGCAGCCCCTCTTTAAATACGCAGTATTTT.

The chain is built from TRBV6-1 and TRBJ2-3; no clear D. This CDR3 spans 13 amino acids. V shed 1 base and J shed 6 bases, with 8 bases lying between them. In germline, CDR1 is MNHNS, CDR2 SASEGT. This CDR3 is CASSEVGLDTQYF. In DNA, the CDR3 is TGTGCCAGCAGTGAAGTGGGCCTCGATACGCAGTATTTT.

Here the CDR3 reads CASRDRAMGYGYTF. The CDR3 region has the DNA TGTGCCAGCAGGGACAGAGCTATGGGCTATGGCTACACCTTC. The V call is TRBV2, the J call TRBJ1-2, with TRBD1 as a possible D gene (6 bases). Germline V gene sequence: CDR1 SNHLY, CDR2 FYNNEI. This CDR3 is 14 amino acids long. Trimming shortened V by 6 bases and J by 4 bases, and 15 bases separated the two germline ends.

The rearrangement joins TRBV9 to TRBJ1-3; TRBD1 matches 10 bases. The length of the CDR3 is 15 residues. The germline gives CDR1 SGDLS, CDR2 YYNGEE. V was pared by 3 bases and J by 4 bases, with 4 bases of the junction left unmatched. CDR3 nucleotide sequence: TGTGCCAGCAGCGGGAGGACAGGGGGAGGAAACACCATATATTTT. This gives the protein CASSGRTGGGNTIYF. Using reference TRBV9 and TRBJ1-3 for the parts outside the CDR3, the full variable domain is DSGVTQTPKHLITATGQRVTLRCSPRSGDLSVYWYQQSLDQGLQFLIQYYNGEERAKGNILERFSAQQFPDLHSELNLSSLELGDSALYFCASSGRTGGGNTIYFGEGSWLTVV.

This CDR3 is CASRSGRGRYADTQYF. For the CDR3, the DNA is TGTGCCAGCAGGAGTGGGCGGGGCAGGTATGCAGATACGCAGTATTTT. The chain uses TRBV7-9 and TRBJ2-3, with a weak D call TRBD2 (6 bases). CDR3 size: 16 residues. Germline CDR1 SEHNR, CDR2 FQNEAQ (reference sequence). V gave up 6 bases and J gave up 4 bases, with 20 bases separating them.